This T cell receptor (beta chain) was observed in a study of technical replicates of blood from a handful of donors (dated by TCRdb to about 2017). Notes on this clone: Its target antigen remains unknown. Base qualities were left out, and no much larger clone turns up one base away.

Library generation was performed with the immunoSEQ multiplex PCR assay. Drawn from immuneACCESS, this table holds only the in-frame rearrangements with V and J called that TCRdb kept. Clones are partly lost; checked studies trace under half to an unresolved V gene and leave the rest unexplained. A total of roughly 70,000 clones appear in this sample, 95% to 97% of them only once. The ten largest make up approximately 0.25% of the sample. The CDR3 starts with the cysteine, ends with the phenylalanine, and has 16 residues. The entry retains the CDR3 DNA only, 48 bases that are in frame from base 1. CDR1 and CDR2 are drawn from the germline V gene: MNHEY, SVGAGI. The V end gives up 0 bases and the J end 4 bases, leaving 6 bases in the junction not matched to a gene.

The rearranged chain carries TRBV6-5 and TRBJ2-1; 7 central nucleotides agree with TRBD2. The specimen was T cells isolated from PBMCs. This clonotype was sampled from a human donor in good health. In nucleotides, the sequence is TGTGCCAGCAGTTACTCGACCGGACTAGTTTACAATGAGCAGTTCTTC. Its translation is CASSYSTGLVYNEQFF.